The clone carrying this T cell receptor beta chain appeared a few times. No antigen is known for it. The data belong to a study of blood T cells in healthy people across ages. The study, taken as a whole, reports: While age rose, TCR beta diversity per million T cells dropped in a roughly linear way. Greater diversity and more naive CD4+ cells were seen in long-lived donors than in aged donors.

Then a second PCR, running about 6 to 12 cycles, was carried out with a sample-barcoded 5' primer and a J-beta primer mix. From the 5' RACE reads, TCRdb called clonotypes with MiXCR, one entry per CDR3 protein. The sample lists some 1,000,000 distinct CDR3 sequences; almost 25% were seen once. From germline, CDR1 is MGHDK and CDR2 SYGVNS. The CDR3 is 15 residues long. The ends were cut back, 2 bases at V and 1 base at J, with 11 bases in the middle. A further study also used this sample, focusing on T cells of mothers and their children.

The chain uses TRBV25-1 and TRBJ1-1; the D gene is possibly TRBD1 (6 bases). Sequencing was done on a sample of blood. The clonotype comes from a girl aged 2 to 9 in good health. The CDR3 loop is CASSEHREKNTEAFF. In DNA, the CDR3 is TGTGCCAGCAGTGAACACAGGGAAAAGAACACTGAAGCTTTCTTT.